The present T cell receptor beta chain was sequenced within a study of cytomegalovirus exposure and HLA in healthy donors. At the level of the study: The 666 first-cohort repertoires shared a platform with the roughly 130 validation repertoires, as reported in a later analysis.

The study's findings and limits: Researchers counted 180 or so TCR beta chains as cytomegalovirus-associated. Confirmation in vitro established that a few CMV-associated chains were specific for CMV antigens.

A note on this clone: The target antigen is unknown.

Produced via immunoSEQ multiplex PCR; TCRdb's table is partial and in-frame only. The repertoire holds about 200,000 clones, with around 86% as singletons. The V and J ends lost 3 bases and 10 bases, in that order; junction bases with no gene match: 19. The CDR3 is 16 residues long. Germline CDR1 is SQVTM and CDR2 is ANQGSEA. The TCR sequence derives from a woman aged 18-35 years in good health and CMV-seropositive. Sample: PBMCs. This chain connects TRBV29-1 to TRBJ1-1; TRBD1 matches at 8 bases. The CDR3 DNA follows: TGCAGCGTTGACACGGGCGACGACAGGGGAGTCTGGGGAGCTTTCTTT. Translation gives CSVDTGDDRGVWGAFF.